The clone carrying this T cell receptor beta chain has only one observation. Its antigen is unidentified. This sample was included in a study of post-analysis software for immune sequencing data. The study's findings and limits: There were five TRBV segments more frequent in patients than controls, and TRBV5-6, TRBV5-1 and TRBV20-1 were among them. Relative to controls, patients with multiple sclerosis showed significantly lower normalized Chao1 diversity.

Unique molecular identifiers were built into the TCR beta cDNA libraries. Starting from roughly 1.1 to 9.2 million T cells, the study yielded about 490,000 cDNA molecules. TCRdb called the PCR reads again in MiXCR, with one record for every CDR3 protein. The table lists a few hundred thousand distinct CDR3 sequences, 30% to 45% of them singletons. There are 13 residues in the CDR3. Germline loops: CDR1 MNHEY, CDR2 SVGEGT. Between the trimmed V and J ends, which lost 10 bases and 1 base, there was a span of 11 bases. Sequenced material: blood. The TCR comes from a girl aged 5 to 17 with multiple sclerosis. V and J are TRBV6-2 or TRBV6-3 and TRBJ2-1; perhaps TRBD1 as D (6 bases). The CDR3 DNA follows: TGTGCCACCGGGACACCGTCCTACAATGAGCAGTTCTTC. It encodes CATGTPSYNEQFF.